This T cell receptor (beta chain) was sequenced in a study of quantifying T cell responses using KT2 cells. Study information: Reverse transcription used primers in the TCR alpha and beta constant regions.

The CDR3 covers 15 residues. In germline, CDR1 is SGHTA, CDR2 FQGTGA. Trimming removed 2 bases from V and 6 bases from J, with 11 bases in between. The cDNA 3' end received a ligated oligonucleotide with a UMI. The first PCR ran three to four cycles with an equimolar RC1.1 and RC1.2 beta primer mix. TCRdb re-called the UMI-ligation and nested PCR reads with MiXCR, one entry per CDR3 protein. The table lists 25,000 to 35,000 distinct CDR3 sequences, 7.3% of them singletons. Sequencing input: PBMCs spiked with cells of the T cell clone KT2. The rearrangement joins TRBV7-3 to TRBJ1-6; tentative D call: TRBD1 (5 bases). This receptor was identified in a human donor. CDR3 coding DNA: TGTGCCAGCAGCTTAGATGGACAATCTAATTCACCCCTCCACTTT. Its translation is CASSLDGQSNSPLHF.